Reported below is one T cell receptor (beta chain). The antigen remains undetermined. The CDR3 loop spans 15 amino acids. Germline CDR1 and CDR2: PRHDT and FYEKMQ (reference sequence). J was trimmed by 1 base and V by 6 bases; bases with no gene match: 7. These data originate in a study of molecular identifiers for immune sequencing clone quantification. General study points: Among about 1 million naive cells, as was reported, spiked Jurkat TCR RNA from one cell was detectable.

Both previously described methods and listed TCR primers were employed to make bulk TCR libraries. MiXCR, applied by TCRdb to the PCR reads, yields one record per CDR3 protein. The repertoire consists of 60,000 to 70,000 distinct CDR3 sequences, with 15% to 20% occurring once and the leading ten covering nearly 1.5%. For naive CD8 T cells, sorting used the CD8+CD4-CCR7+CD45RA+ phenotype. The material sequenced was naive CD8+ T cells from blood, with Jurkat cell RNA spiked in. Subset of the sample: FACS-sorted CD8+CD4-CCR7+CD45RA+ naive T cells. The receptor was derived from a human donor in good health. Some libraries in this study had Jurkat cell RNA spiked in. The gene calls are TRBV13 and TRBJ1-1; 8 bases map to TRBD1. The chain's CDR3 is CASRQETGENTEAFF. The DNA of the CDR3 is TGTGCCAGCAGACAAGAGACAGGGGAGAACACTGAAGCTTTCTTT.